These T cell receptor beta chains were read from a single sample in a study of shared clonotypes between healthy human individuals. Generated by immunoSEQ multiplex PCR, the TCRdb table keeps only in-frame clones and is missing some. There are more than 1 million clones in the sample; approximately 80% occur only once, and approximately 0.5% lies in the top ten. Specimen: memory CD4+ T cells from PBMCs. These receptors were obtained from a man in his late teens or twenties in good health. Some clones in this sample may be carry-over from other donors' samples. Each CDR3 is given with its conserved first and last residue. The D gene is left open where the match is weak. A row's size may be missing; if present it is once, few, many or a size class.

size	D	J	V	CDR3	DNA
-	-	TRBJ1-2	TRBV5-6	CASSPPGLASYGYTF	TGTGCCAGCAGCCCGCCGGGCTTAGCGAGCTATGGCTACACCTTC
-	-	TRBJ2-2	TRBV11-3	CASSLGMNTGELFF	TGTGCCAGCAGCTTAGGCATGAACACCGGGGAGCTGTTTTTT
-	-	TRBJ2-5	TRBV5-1	CASSFISGETQYF	TGCGCCAGCAGCTTTATATCCGGAGAGACCCAGTACTTC
-	-	TRBJ1-1	TRBV5-1	CASSLLGNTEAFF	TGCGCCAGCAGCTTGCTCGGAAACACTGAAGCTTTCTTT
few	-	TRBJ2-2	TRBV29-1	CSGLAGQGTGELFF	TGCAGCGGCCTAGCGGGACAGGGGACCGGGGAGCTGTTTTTT
-	-	TRBJ2-7	TRBV29-1	CSVDVRGSYEQYF	TGCAGCGTTGATGTCAGGGGATCCTACGAGCAGTACTTC
-	-	TRBJ1-2	TRBV5-6	CASSLVQGRAGGYTF	TGTGCCAGCAGCTTGGTTCAAGGAAGGGCGGGCGGCTACACCTTC
-	TRBD1	TRBJ2-3	TRBV7-9	CASRAGPGGGTDTQYF	TGTGCCAGCAGAGCCGGCCCAGGGGGCGGGACAGATACGCAGTATTTT
-	-	TRBJ2-2	TRBV4-2	CASSAAWRGTGELFF	TGTGCCAGCAGCGCGGCGTGGCGCGGCACCGGGGAGCTGTTTTTT
-	-	TRBJ2-3	TRBV11-1	CASSQSTDTQYF	TGTGCCAGCAGCCAGAGCACAGATACGCAGTATTTT
-	-	TRBJ2-7	TRBV7-8	CASSLGGAMIASYEQYF	TGTGCCAGCAGCTTAGGGGGAGCGATGATAGCTTCCTACGAGCAGTACTTC
-	TRBD2	TRBJ2-7	TRBV28	CASSSKLTSGIYEQYF	TGTGCCAGCAGTTCAAAATTAACTAGCGGGATCTACGAGCAGTACTTC
-	-	TRBJ2-6	TRBV18	CASSPPVGANVLTF	TGTGCCAGCTCACCACCGGTTGGGGCCAACGTCCTGACTTTC
-	TRBD2	TRBJ2-5	TRBV6-4	CASKEVGGRVGETQYF	TGTGCCAGCAAAGAAGTCGGCGGGAGGGTTGGAGAGACCCAGTACTTC
-	TRBD1	TRBJ1-2	TRBV5-4	CASSRDRGLLGYTF	TGTGCCAGCAGCCGGGACAGGGGTTTGTTAGGCTACACCTTC
-	-	TRBJ1-2	TRBV27	CASSFAAGANYGYTF	TGTGCCAGCAGTTTCGCGGCAGGGGCTAACTATGGCTACACCTTC
-	-	TRBJ2-2	TRBV4-2	CASSQGSETGELFF	TGTGCCAGCAGCCAGGGTTCAGAGACCGGGGAGCTGTTTTTT